Described below is a single T cell receptor (beta chain) sequence and its context. Authors' analysis steps: Amplification from reference gene primers served as the basis for estimated nucleated cell counts. Repertoires were generated with immunoSEQ multiplex PCR, while TCRdb's copy carries only in-frame clones and drops some. V and J calls and clone size follow that table, whereas D and trimming were derived from the DNA. This table has 88,000 or so clones, 75% to 90% appearing once. This specimen belongs to a study of blood T cell repertoires in COVID-19. Looking at the study overall: Material from acute and convalescent COVID-19 was sourced from the United States, Italy and Spain. T cells, B-cell-depleted T cells, or PBMCs supplied cDNA or gDNA.

Germline loops: CDR1 MNHEY, CDR2 SVGEGT. V was shortened by 2 bases and J by 9 bases, with 14 bases between the two germline ends. The CDR3 has 14 residues. The sample was peripheral blood. The rearrangement links TRBV6-2 or TRBV6-3 to TRBJ1-5; D unresolved. This clonotype originated in a man aged 55 to 70 with acute or convalescent COVID-19. CDR3 loop: CASSYRTGNRPQHF. CDR3 DNA: TGTGCCAGCAGTTACCGGACGGGGAATAGGCCCCAGCATTTT.